This entry concerns a single TCR beta chain. TCR libraries were built from 450 to 650 ng of total RNA by linear amplification. Using its own MiXCR run on the reads, TCRdb lists one record per CDR3 protein. Of about 200,000 distinct CDR3 sequences in the sample, about 76% were seen once. The record originates from a study of healthy donors' naive CD4 and CD8 T cells. CDR3 length: 11 amino acids. The chain couples TRBV21-1 to TRBJ2-7. TRBV21-1 constitutes a pseudogene. The source is a pool of human donors in good health; the sample pools cells from several healthy donors. The source material was naive CD4+ and CD8+ T cells sorted from blood, pooled from several donors. For the CDR3, the DNA is TGTGCCAGCAGCGATTGTTACGAGCAGTACGTC. Its translation is CASSDCYEQYV.